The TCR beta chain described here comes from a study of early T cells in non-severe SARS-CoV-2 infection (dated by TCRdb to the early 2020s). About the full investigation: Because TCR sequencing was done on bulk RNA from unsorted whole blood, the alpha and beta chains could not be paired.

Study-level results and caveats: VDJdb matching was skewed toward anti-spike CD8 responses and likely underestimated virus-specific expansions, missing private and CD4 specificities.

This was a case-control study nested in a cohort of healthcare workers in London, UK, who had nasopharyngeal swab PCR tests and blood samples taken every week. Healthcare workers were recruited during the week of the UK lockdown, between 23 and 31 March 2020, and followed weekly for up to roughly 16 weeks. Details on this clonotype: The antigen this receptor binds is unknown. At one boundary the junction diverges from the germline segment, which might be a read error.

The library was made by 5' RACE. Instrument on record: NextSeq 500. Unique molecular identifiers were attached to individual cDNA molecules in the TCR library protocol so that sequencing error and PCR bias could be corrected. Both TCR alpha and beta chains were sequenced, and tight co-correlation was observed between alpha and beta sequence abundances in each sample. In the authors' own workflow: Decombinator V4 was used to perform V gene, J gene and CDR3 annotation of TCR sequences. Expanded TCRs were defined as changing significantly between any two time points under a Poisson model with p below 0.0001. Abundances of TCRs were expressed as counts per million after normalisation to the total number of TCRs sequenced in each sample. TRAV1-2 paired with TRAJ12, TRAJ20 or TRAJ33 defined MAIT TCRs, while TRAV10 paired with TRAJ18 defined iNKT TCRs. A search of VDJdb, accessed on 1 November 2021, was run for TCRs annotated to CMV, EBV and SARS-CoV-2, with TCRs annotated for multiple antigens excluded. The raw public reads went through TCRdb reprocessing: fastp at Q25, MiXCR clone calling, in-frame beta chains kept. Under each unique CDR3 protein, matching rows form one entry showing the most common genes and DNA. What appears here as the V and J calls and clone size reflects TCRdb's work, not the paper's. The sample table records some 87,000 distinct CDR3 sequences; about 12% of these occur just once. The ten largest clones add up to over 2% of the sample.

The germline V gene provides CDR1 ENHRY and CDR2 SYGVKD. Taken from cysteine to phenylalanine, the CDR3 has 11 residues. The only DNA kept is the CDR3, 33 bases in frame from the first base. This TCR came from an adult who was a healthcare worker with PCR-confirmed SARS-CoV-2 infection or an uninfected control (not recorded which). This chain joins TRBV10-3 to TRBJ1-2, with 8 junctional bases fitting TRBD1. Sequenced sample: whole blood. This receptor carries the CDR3 CAISEGTGGLF. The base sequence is TGTGCCATCAGTGAGGGTACAGGGGGACTCTTC.